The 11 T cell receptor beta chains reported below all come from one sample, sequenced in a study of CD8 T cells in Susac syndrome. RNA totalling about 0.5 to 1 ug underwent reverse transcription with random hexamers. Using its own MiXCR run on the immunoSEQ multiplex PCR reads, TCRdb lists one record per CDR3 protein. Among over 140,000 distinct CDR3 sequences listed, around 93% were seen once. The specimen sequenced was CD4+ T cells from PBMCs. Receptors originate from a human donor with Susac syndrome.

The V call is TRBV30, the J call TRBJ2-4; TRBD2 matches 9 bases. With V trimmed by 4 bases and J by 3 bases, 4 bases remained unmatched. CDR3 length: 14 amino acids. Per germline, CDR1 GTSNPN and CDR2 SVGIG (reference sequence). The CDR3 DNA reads TGTGCCTGGACCGCGCGGGGGGGCAAAAACATTCAGTACTTC. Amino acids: CAWTARGGKNIQYF.

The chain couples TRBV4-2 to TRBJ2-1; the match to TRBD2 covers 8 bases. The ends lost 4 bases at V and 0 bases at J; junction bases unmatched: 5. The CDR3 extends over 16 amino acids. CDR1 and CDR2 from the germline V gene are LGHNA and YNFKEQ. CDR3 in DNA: TGTGCCAGCAGCCGAGCCGGGACTAGCTCCTACAATGAGCAGTTCTTC. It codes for CASSRAGTSSYNEQFF.

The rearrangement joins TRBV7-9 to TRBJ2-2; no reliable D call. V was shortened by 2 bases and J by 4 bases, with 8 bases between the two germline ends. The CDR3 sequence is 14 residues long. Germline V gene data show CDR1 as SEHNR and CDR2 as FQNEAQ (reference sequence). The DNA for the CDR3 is TGTGCCAGCAGCTTAATGCGCCCCACCGGGGAGCTGTTTTTT. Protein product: CASSLMRPTGELFF.

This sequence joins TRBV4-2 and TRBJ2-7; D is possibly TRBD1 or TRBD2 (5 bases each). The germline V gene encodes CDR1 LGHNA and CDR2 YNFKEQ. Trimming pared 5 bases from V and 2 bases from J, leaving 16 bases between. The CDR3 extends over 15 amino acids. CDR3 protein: CASSEGIVWAYEQYF. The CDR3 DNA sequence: TGTGCCAGCAGCGAGGGGATCGTCTGGGCCTACGAGCAGTACTTC.

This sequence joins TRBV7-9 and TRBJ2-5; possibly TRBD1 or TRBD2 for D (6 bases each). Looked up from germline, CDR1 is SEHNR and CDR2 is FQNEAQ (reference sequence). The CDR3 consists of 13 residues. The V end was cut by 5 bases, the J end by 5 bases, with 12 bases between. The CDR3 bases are TGTGCCAGCAGCGGAGGGGGTCGGGAGACCCAGTACTTC. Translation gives CASSGGGRETQYF.

CDR3 nucleotides: TGTGCCAGCAGTTTATATTCCCCAGGTGCCCAAGAGACCCAGTACTTC. It encodes CASSLYSPGAQETQYF. The chain is built from TRBV27 and TRBJ2-5; D is unclear. CDR3 length: 16 residues. V was pared by 1 base and J by 1 base, with 13 bases between. The germline CDR1 and CDR2 sequences are MNHEY and SMNVEV (reference sequence).

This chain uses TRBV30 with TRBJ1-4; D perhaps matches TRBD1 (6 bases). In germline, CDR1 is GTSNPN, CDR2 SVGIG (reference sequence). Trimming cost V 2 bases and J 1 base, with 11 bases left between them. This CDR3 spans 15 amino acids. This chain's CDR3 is CAWSLPGVTNEKLFF. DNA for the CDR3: TGTGCCTGGAGTCTTCCAGGGGTAACTAATGAAAAACTGTTTTTT.

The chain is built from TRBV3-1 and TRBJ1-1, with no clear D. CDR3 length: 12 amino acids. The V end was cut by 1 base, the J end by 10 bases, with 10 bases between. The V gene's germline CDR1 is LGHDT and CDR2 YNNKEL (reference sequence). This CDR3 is CASSQAANRAFF. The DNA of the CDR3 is TGTGCCAGCAGCCAAGCAGCAAATCGAGCTTTCTTT.

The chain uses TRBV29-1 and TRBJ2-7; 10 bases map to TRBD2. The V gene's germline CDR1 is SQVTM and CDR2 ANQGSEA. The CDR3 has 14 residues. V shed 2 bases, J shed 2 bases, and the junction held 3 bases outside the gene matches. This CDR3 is CSVESSGGPYEQYF. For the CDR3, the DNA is TGCAGCGTTGAATCTAGCGGGGGACCCTACGAGCAGTACTTC.

CDR3 coding DNA: TGCGCCAGCAGCCCGGCGAGGACAGCGGGGGCCGATCAGCCCCAGCATTTT. Its translation: CASSPARTAGADQPQHF. V usage is TRBV4-1 and J usage is TRBJ1-5; possibly TRBD1 for D (6 bases). The V gene's germline CDR1 is MGHRA and CDR2 YSYEKL. V dropped 4 bases and J dropped 5 bases, with 21 bases sitting between them. CDR3 length: 17 amino acids.

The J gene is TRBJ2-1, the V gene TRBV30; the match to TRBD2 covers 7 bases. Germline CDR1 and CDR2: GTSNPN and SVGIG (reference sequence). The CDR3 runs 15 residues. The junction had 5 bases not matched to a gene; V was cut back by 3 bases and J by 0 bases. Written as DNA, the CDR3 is TGTGCCTGGAGCGGGGGGTCACGCTCCTACAATGAGCAGTTCTTC. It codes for CAWSGGSRSYNEQFF.